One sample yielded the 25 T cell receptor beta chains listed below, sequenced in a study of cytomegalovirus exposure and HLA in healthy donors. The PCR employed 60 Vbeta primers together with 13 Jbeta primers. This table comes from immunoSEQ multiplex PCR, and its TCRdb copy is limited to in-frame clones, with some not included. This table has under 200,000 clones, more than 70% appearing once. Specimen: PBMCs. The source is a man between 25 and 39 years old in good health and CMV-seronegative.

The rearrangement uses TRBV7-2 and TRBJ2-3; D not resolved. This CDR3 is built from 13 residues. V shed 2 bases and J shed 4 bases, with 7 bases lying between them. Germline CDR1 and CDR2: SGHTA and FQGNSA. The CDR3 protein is CASSLNSPDTQYF. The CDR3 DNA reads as TGTGCCAGCAGCTTAAACAGCCCAGATACGCAGTATTTT.

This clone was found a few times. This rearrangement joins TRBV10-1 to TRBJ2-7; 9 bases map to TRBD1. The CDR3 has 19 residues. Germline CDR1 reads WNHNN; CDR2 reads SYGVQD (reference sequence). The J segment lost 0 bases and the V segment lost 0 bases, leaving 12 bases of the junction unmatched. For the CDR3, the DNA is TGCGCCAGCAGTGAGTCGTGGGACAGGGTACTGGGACTCTCCTACGAGCAGTACTTC. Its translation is CASSESWDRVLGLSYEQYF.

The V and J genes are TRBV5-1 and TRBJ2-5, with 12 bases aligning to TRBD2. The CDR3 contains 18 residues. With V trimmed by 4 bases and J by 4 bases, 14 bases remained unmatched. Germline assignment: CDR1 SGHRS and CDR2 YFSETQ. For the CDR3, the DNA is TGCGCCAGCAGCCCCAGGACTAGCGGGGTGCGGTCCAGAGAGACCCAGTACTTC. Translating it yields CASSPRTSGVRSRETQYF.

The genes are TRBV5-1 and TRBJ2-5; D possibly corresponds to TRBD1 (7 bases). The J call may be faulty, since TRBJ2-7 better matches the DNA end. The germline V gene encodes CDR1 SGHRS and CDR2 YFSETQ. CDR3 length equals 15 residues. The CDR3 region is CASSRGTDNSYEQYF. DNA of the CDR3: TGCGCCAGCAGCCGGGGGACAGACAATTCCTACGAGCAGTACTTC.

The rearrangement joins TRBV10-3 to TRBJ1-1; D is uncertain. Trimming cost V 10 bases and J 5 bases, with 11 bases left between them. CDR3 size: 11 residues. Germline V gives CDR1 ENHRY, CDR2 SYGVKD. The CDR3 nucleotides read TGTGCCACCCATAGTTGGACTGAAGCTTTCTTT. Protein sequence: CATHSWTEAFF.

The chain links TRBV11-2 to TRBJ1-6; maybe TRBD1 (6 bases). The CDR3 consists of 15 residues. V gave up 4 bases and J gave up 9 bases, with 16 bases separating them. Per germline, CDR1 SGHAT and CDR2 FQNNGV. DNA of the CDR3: TGTGCCAGCAGCTCCCTACAGGGAATAGGTTCACCCCTCCACTTT. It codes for CASSSLQGIGSPLHF.

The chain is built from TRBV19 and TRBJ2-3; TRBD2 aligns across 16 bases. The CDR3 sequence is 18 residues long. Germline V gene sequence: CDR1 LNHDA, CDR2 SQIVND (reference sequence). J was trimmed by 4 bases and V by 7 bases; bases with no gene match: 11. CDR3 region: CASMGLAGGPALADTQYF. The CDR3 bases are TGTGCCAGTATGGGACTAGCGGGGGGGCCTGCGCTGGCAGATACGCAGTATTTT.

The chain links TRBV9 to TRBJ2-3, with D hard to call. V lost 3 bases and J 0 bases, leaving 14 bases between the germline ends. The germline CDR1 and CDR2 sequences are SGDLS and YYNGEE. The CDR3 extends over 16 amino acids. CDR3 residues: CASSAGSWASTDTQYF. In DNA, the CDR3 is TGTGCCAGCAGCGCCGGATCTTGGGCCAGCACAGATACGCAGTATTTT.

The CDR3 region is CASSHGGGGYGNTIYF. The DNA of the CDR3 is TGTGCCAGCAGCCATGGCGGGGGGGGTTACGGAAACACCATATATTTT. The V call is TRBV4-2, the J call TRBJ1-3, with a tentative D call TRBD1 (5 bases). The CDR3 has 16 amino acids. Per the germline V gene, CDR1 is LGHNA and CDR2 is YNFKEQ. V was cut by 3 bases and J by 4 bases, with 16 bases left in between.

The CDR3 DNA reads as TGCGCCAGCAGTCCCGGGACAGGGGTTGGTGGCTACACCTTC. This sequence encodes CASSPGTGVGGYTF. V gene TRBV10-2 combines with J gene TRBJ1-2; TRBD1 aligns across 10 bases. J lost 7 bases, V lost 5 bases, and 7 bases had no gene match. The germline CDR1 and CDR2 sequences are WSHSY and SAAADI. CDR3 length: 14 residues.

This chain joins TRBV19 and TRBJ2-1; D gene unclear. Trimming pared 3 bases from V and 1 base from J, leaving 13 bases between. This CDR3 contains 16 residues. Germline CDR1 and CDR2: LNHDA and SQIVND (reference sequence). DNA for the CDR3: TGTGCCAGTAGTATCTCCGCTAGTTCGTCCTACAATGAGCAGTTCTTC. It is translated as CASSISASSSYNEQFF.

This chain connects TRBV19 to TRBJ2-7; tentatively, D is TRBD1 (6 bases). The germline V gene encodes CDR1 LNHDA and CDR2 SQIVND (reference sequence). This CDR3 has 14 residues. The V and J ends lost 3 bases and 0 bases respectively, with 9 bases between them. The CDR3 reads CASSIGQFSYEQYF. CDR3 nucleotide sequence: TGTGCCAGTAGTATTGGACAGTTCTCCTACGAGCAGTACTTC. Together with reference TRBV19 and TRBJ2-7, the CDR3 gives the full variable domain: DGGITQSPKYLFRKEGQNVTLSCEQNLNHDAMYWYRQDPGQGLRLIYYSQIVNDFQKGDIAEGYSVSREKKESFPLTVTSAQKNPTAFYLCASSIGQFSYEQYFGPGTRLTVT.

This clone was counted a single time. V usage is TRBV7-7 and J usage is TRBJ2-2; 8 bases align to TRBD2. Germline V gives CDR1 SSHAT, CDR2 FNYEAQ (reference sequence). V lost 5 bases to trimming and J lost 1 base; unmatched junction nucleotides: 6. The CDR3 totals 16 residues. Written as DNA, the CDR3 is TGTGCCAGCAGCCCGTCTAGCGGGCGGAACACCGGGGAGCTGTTTTTT. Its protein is CASSPSSGRNTGELFF.

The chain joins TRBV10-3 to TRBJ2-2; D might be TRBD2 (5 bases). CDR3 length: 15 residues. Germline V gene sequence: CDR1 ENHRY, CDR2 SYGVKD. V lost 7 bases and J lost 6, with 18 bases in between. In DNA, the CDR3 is TGTGCCATCAAGGGCAGCGGTAGCGAAGCCGGGGAGCTGTTTTTT. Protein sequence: CAIKGSGSEAGELFF.

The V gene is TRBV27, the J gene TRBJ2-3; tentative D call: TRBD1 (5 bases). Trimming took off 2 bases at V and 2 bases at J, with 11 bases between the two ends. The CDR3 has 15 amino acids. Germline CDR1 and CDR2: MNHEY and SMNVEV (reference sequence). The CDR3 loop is CASSLNRKHTDTQYF. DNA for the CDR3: TGTGCCAGCAGTTTAAACAGGAAGCACACAGATACGCAGTATTTT.

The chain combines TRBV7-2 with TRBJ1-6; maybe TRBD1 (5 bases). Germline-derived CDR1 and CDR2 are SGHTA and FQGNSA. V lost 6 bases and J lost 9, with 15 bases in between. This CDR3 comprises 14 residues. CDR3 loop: CASSQGQGGSPLHF. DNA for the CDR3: TGTGCCAGCAGTCAGGGTCAGGGCGGTTCACCCCTCCACTTT.

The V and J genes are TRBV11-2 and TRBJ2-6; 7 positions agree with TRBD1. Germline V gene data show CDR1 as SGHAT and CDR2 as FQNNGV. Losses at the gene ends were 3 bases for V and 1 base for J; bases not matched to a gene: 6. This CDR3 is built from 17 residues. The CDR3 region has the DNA TGTGCCAGCAGCTTTTGGACAGGCCCGTCTGGGGCCAACGTCCTGACTTTC. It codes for CASSFWTGPSGANVLTF.

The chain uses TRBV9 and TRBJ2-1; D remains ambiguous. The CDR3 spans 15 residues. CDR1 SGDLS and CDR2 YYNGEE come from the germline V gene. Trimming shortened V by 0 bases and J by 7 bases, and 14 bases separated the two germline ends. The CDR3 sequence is CASSVAALGQNEQFF. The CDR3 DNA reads TGTGCCAGCAGCGTAGCGGCCCTAGGTCAGAATGAGCAGTTCTTC.

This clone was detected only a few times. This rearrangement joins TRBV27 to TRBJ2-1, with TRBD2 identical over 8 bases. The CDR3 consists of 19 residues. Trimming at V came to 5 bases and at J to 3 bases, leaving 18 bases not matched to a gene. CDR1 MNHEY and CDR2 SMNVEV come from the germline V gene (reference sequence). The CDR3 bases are TGTGCCAGCAGTATCCTCTCCGGGTCTCGGCGGGAGGTCTACAATGAGCAGTTCTTC. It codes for CASSILSGSRREVYNEQFF.

The CDR3: CSVEDLAGYEQYF. In DNA form, the CDR3 reads TGCAGCGTTGAAGACCTCGCAGGCTACGAGCAGTACTTC. The chain combines TRBV29-1 with TRBJ2-7, with no clear D. The V end lost 0 bases, the J end lost 3 bases, and 9 bases lay between the germline ends. This CDR3 comprises 13 residues. Germline lookup yields CDR1 SQVTM and CDR2 ANQGSEA.

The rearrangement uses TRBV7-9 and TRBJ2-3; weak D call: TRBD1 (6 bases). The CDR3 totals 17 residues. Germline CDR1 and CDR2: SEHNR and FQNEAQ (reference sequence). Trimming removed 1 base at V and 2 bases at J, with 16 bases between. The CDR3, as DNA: TGTGCCAGCAGCTTAGTCCTACTCAGGGGCCTCACAGATACGCAGTATTTT. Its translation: CASSLVLLRGLTDTQYF.

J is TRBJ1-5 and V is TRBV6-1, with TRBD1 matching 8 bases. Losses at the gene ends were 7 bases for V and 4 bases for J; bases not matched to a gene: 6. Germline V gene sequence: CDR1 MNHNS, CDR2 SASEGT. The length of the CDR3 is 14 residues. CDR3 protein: CASKLTGVNQPQHF. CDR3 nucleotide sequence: TGTGCCAGCAAATTGACAGGGGTTAATCAGCCCCAGCATTTT.

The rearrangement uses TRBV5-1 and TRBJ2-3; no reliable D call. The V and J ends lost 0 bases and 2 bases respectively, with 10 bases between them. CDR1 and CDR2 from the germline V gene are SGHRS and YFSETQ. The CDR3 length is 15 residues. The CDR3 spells CASSLALIPTDTQYF. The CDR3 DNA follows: TGCGCCAGCAGCTTGGCCCTAATCCCCACAGATACGCAGTATTTT.

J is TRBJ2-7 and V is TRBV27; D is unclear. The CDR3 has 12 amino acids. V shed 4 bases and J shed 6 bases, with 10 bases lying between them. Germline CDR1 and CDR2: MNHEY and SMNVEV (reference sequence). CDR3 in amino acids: CASSSLSSEQYF. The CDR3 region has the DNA TGTGCCAGCAGTTCGCTCAGTTCCGAGCAGTACTTC.

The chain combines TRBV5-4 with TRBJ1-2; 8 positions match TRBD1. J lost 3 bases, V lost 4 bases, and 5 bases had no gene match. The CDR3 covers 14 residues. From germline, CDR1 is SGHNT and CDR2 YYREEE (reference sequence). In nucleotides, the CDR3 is TGTGCCAGCAGCCGGACAGGGATCGACTATGGCTACACCTTC. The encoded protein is CASSRTGIDYGYTF.